A selection of T cell receptor beta chains follows, all from one sample in a study of vaccination and CD4 T cells after COVID-19. TCRdb called the PCR reads again in MiXCR, with one record for every CDR3 protein. Of roughly 12,000 distinct CDR3 sequences listed, around 80% are singletons. Antigens for these TCRs are unknown. Specimen: CD4+ T cells from blood, cultured in vitro. These receptor sequences come from a human donor who had recovered from COVID-19. The CDR3 runs from the conserved cysteine through the conserved F or W. The D gene is left open where the match is weak. Not all rows give a size; the values are once, few, many and, for expanded clones, a class.

CDR3 length	clone size	V gene	D gene	J gene	CDR3 DNA	CDR3 protein
11	once	TRBV6-2/TRBV6-3	-	TRBJ1-1	TGTGCCAGCAGCTCGGACCGAGAAGCTTTCTTT	CASSSDREAFF
17	-	TRBV19	TRBD1	TRBJ1-1	TGTGCCAGTAAAGGACAGGGAGGGAGCGCGAGAAGAGCTGAAGCTTTCTTT	CASKGQGGSARRAEAFF
10	-	TRBV20-1	-	TRBJ2-1	TGCAGTGCGTGGGATAATGAGCAGTTCTTC	CSAWDNEQFF
12	-	TRBV7-2	-	TRBJ2-2	TGTGCCAGCAGCTCCCCCCCCGGGGAGCTGTTTTTT	CASSSPPGELFF
16	-	TRBV19	TRBD2	TRBJ2-3	TGTGCCAGTAGTGTCTTAGCGGGAGGTTTAGGAGATACGCAGTATTTT	CASSVLAGGLGDTQYF
14	-	TRBV6-1	TRBD1	TRBJ2-5	TGTGCCAGCACCCCGGGACAGGGCGGAGAGACCCAGTACTTC	CASTPGQGGETQYF
15	-	TRBV6-1	TRBD1	TRBJ1-4	TGTGCCAGCAGAGCATCGACAGGGGGCCGAGAAAAACTGTTTTTT	CASRASTGGREKLFF
14	-	TRBV7-9	-	TRBJ1-2	TGTGCCAGCAGCTTAGATACGGCGTCCTATGGCTACACCTTC	CASSLDTASYGYTF
15	once	TRBV4-3	TRBD1	TRBJ1-2	TGCGCCAGCAGCCAAGTTAGCAGGGGGCTCGGAGGCTACACCTTC	CASSQVSRGLGGYTF
18	-	TRBV6-2/TRBV6-3	-	TRBJ2-6	TGTGCCAGCACCTTTACCGGGACTGGAACTTCTGGGGCCAACGTCCTGACTTTC	CASTFTGTGTSGANVLTF
13	few	TRBV19	TRBD1	TRBJ2-5	TGTGCCAGTAAGCGACAGGGGCAAGAGACCCAGTACTTC	CASKRQGQETQYF
15	-	TRBV7-3	-	TRBJ2-2	TGTGCCAGCACCACCCCGGAGGGGAACACCGGGGAGCTGTTTTTT	CASTTPEGNTGELFF
14	-	TRBV5-8	TRBD2	TRBJ2-5	TGTGCCAGCAGCCCACTAGCGGAACAAGAGACCCAGTACTTC	CASSPLAEQETQYF
14	-	TRBV6-1	-	TRBJ1-2	TGTGCCAGCAGTGAACGTCGGGGAGACTATGGCTACACCTTC	CASSERRGDYGYTF
16	-	TRBV20-1	-	TRBJ1-5	TGCAGTGCTACGGTGGTGGGGGTTTCGAGGAATCAGCCCCAGCATTTT	CSATVVGVSRNQPQHF
16	few	TRBV6-1	TRBD1	TRBJ2-5	TGTGCCATCAGTGACCCCGGGACAGGACCTGGAGAGACCCAGTACTTC	CAISDPGTGPGETQYF
13	-	TRBV2	-	TRBJ1-5	TGTGCCAGCAGTGGGGAAATTTACCAGCCCCAGCATTTT	CASSGEIYQPQHF
11	-	TRBV6-1	-	TRBJ2-7	TGTGCCAGCAGTCACCTGTACGGGCAGTACTTC	CASSHLYGQYF
17	-	TRBV12-3/TRBV12-4	-	TRBJ1-1	TGTGCCAGCAGTTTACGGGTTCGTGGAGGGAGAGAGACTGAAGCTTTCTTT	CASSLRVRGGRETEAFF
17	-	TRBV6-1	-	TRBJ1-6	TGTGCCAGCAGACTTACCCCTACTAGTACCTATAATTCACCCCTCCACTTT	CASRLTPTSTYNSPLHF
12	once	TRBV7-9	TRBD2	TRBJ2-7	TGTGCCTCCCAGCGGGGGGAATACGAGCAGTACTTC	CASQRGEYEQYF
13	-	TRBV19	-	TRBJ2-7	TGTGCCAGTAGTAAGGCAGGGGAAAGAGGGCAGTACTTC	CASSKAGERGQYF
15	-	TRBV19	TRBD1	TRBJ1-5	TGTGCCAGTAGTATAGGGGGGGACAGCCTACTCTCCCAGCATTTT	CASSIGGDSLLSQHF
14	-	TRBV7-2	-	TRBJ1-3	TGTGCCAGCAGCATGTCAGGGGCTGGAAACACCATATATTTT	CASSMSGAGNTIYF
14	-	TRBV20-1	-	TRBJ2-2	TGCAGTGCCCACACGGGACTTGGCACCGGGGAGCTGTTTTTT	CSAHTGLGTGELFF
16	-	TRBV6-5	TRBD1	TRBJ1-5	TGTGCCAGCAGTTACCTTTCCGCGACAGGGGTTCAGCCCCAGCATTTT	CASSYLSATGVQPQHF
16	-	TRBV20-1	TRBD1	TRBJ1-1	TGCAGTGCTAGCCCACGTGCGTCAAACAGGGGCACTGAAGCTTTCTTT	CSASPRASNRGTEAFF
14	-	TRBV7-3	TRBD1	TRBJ1-1	TGTGCCAGCAGCCGGGACAGCTTGAACACTGAAGCTTTCTTT	CASSRDSLNTEAFF
12	-	TRBV19	-	TRBJ1-2	TGTGCCAGTAAAGAGGGGGACTATGGCTACACCTTC	CASKEGDYGYTF
15	-	TRBV5-1	TRBD2	TRBJ2-4	TGCGCCAGCAGCTTGGCGGCCGTGACTAGCGGGGCGCAGTACTTC	CASSLAAVTSGAQYF
12	-	TRBV5-6	-	TRBJ1-2	TGTGCCAGCAGCTTGATGCGGGCTGGCTACACCTTC	CASSLMRAGYTF
15	-	TRBV6-4	TRBD1	TRBJ1-1	TGTGCCAGCAGTCCCGGGACAGGGTTGAACACTGAAGCTTTCTTT	CASSPGTGLNTEAFF
18	-	TRBV27	TRBD1	TRBJ2-5	TGTGCCAGCAGTTTAAGAGGGACAGGGGGCCGGGGGGGCCCGACCCAGTACTTC	CASSLRGTGGRGGPTQYF
14	-	TRBV27	TRBD1	TRBJ1-6	TGTGCCAGCAGTTCCAGGGGGTACGTTTCACCCCTCCACTTT	CASSSRGYVSPLHF
14	few	TRBV28	-	TRBJ1-2	TGTGCCAGCAGTTCTCTACTAGACGGGGCTGGCTACACCTTC	CASSSLLDGAGYTF
13	-	TRBV12-3/TRBV12-4	TRBD1	TRBJ2-5	TGTGCCAGCACGGGACAGGGCGAAGAGACCCAGTACTTC	CASTGQGEETQYF
13	-	TRBV27	-	TRBJ1-5	TGTGCCAGCCGAACAGGGATTCATCAGCCCCAGCATTTT	CASRTGIHQPQHF
13	-	TRBV9	-	TRBJ2-5	TGTGCCAGCAGCTGGGCAGGAGGGGAGACCCAGTACTTC	CASSWAGGETQYF
13	few	TRBV7-2	-	TRBJ1-1	TGTGCCAGCAGCTTAGACAGAAACACTGAAGCTTTCTTT	CASSLDRNTEAFF
16	-	TRBV10-3	-	TRBJ2-2	TGTGCCATCAGTGAAAACTCTGGGACAATAGCCGGGGAGCTGTTTTTT	CAISENSGTIAGELFF
15	-	TRBV7-7	-	TRBJ2-7	TGTGCCAGCAGCTTAGCGCCCGCAGGCCACTACGAGCAGTACTTC	CASSLAPAGHYEQYF
15	-	TRBV28	TRBD2	TRBJ2-7	TGTGCCAGCAGTTTGGCAGCGGGGGGGACCTACGAGCAGTACTTC	CASSLAAGGTYEQYF
14	-	TRBV11-2	-	TRBJ1-6	TGTGCCAGCAGCCGCCAGGGGAGCGATTCACCCCTCCACTTT	CASSRQGSDSPLHF
15	-	TRBV21-1	-	TRBJ2-1	TGTGCCAGCAGCACACTAGCGGGGAGCCAGGATGAGCAGTTCTTC	CASSTLAGSQDEQFF
16	-	TRBV28	TRBD2	TRBJ2-4	TGTGCCAGCACCCAACACGGGGGGGTAGCCAAAAACATTCAGTACTTC	CASTQHGGVAKNIQYF
12	-	TRBV24-1	-	TRBJ1-1	TGTGCCACCAGTGATAAGACGGGGGGAGCTTTCTTT	CATSDKTGGAFF
16	-	TRBV20-1	TRBD2	TRBJ2-1	TGCAGTGCTAGGACTAGCGGGAGGCCCCCCTACAATGAGCAGTTCTTC	CSARTSGRPPYNEQFF
20	-	TRBV11-2	TRBD2	TRBJ2-7	TGTGCCAGCAGCTTGGGGGGACCCTTTGGACTAGCGGGAGGATCTCGCGAGCAGTACTTC	CASSLGGPFGLAGGSREQYF
16	once	TRBV19	TRBD2	TRBJ2-3	TGTGCCACCTCACCGGGACTAGCGTTTAGCACAGATACGCAGTATTTT	CATSPGLAFSTDTQYF
13	-	TRBV20-1	-	TRBJ2-1	TGCAGTGCTAGCCCGGGGATCGTAAATGAGCAGTTCTTC	CSASPGIVNEQFF
13	-	TRBV11-2	-	TRBJ1-1	TGTGCCAGCAGCTTAAGGTTAACCACTGAAGCTTTCTTT	CASSLRLTTEAFF
13	-	TRBV7-2	-	TRBJ1-5	TGTGCCAGCAGCCCGCAAGGGGGGCAGCCCCAGCATTTT	CASSPQGGQPQHF
15	-	TRBV2	-	TRBJ1-2	TGTGCCAGCAGCATACTTCCGGGTTTAAAGGGTAGCTACACCTTC	CASSILPGLKGSYTF
17	few	TRBV7-2	TRBD2	TRBJ2-2	TGTGCCAGCAGCTTAGGACTAGCGGGAGGGAACACCGGGGAGCTGTTTTTT	CASSLGLAGGNTGELFF
15	-	TRBV6-1	TRBD1	TRBJ1-6	TGTGCCAGCAGGAACAGGGGGAATGGTTATTCACCCCTCCACTTT	CASRNRGNGYSPLHF
14	few	TRBV20-1	-	TRBJ1-5	TGCAGTGCTAGACGGGGGGTAAACAATCAGCCCCAGCATTTT	CSARRGVNNQPQHF
14	few	TRBV28	-	TRBJ1-2	TGTGCCAGCAATCCGTTTGTCTCTAACTATGGCTACACCTTC	CASNPFVSNYGYTF
15	-	TRBV6-1	-	TRBJ1-6	TGTGCCAGCAGAGGCCCGACAGGAGTTAATTCACCCCTCCACTTT	CASRGPTGVNSPLHF
12	few	TRBV7-9	-	TRBJ1-2	TGTGCCAGCAGCCCGGGGACTCGGGGCTACACCTTC	CASSPGTRGYTF